The present T cell receptor beta chain was sequenced within a study of T cell repertoires in cytomegalovirus infection. Across the whole study: Both CMV infection and a matching HLA type were indicated by public TCR beta signatures. Study-wide results and caveats: In two of eight donors, the top clonotype was HLA-C-restricted CMV-specific. The study identified carriers of CMV plus the relevant HLA from cumulative public TCR beta family frequency.

To note about this clonotype: Its antigen is as yet unknown. At one boundary the junction diverges from the germline segment, which might be a read error.

TCRdb re-derived calls from the reads in MiXCR, one entry per CDR3 protein. The sample shows 350,000 to 450,000 distinct CDR3 sequences, about a sixth of them seen only once. The sample consisted of PBMCs. This receptor was identified in a human donor in good health (CMV status not recorded). Some clones in this sample may be carry-over from other donors' samples.

CDR3 bases: TGCAGTGCTAGGGAGAGAAGGAACTGGGGCTACAACTTC. As protein: CSARERRNWGYNF. The chain has TRBV20-1 and TRBJ1-2, with D perhaps TRBD1 (5 bases). In germline, CDR1 is DFQATT, CDR2 SNEGSKA (reference sequence). The CDR3 runs to 13 residues.